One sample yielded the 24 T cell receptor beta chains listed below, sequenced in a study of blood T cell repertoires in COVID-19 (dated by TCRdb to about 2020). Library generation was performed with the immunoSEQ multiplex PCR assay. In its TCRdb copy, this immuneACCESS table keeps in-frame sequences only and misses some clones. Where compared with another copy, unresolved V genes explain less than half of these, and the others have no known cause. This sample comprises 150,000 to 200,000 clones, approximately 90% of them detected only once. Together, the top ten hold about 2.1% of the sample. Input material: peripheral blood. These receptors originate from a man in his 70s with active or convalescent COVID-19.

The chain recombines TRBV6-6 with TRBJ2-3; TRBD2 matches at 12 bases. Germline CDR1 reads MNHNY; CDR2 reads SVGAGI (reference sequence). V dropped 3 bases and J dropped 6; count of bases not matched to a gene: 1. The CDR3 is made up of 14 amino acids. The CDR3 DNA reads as TGTGCCAGCAGTTATGGACTAGCGGGGGATACGCAGTATTTT. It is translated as CASSYGLAGDTQYF.

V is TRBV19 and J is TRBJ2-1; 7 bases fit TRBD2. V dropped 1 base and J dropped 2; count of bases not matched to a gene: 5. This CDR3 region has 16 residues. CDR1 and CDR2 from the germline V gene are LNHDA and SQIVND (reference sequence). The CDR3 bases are TGTGCCAGTAGTATAGGGTCTAGCGGCCCCTACAATGAGCAGTTCTTC. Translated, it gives CASSIGSSGPYNEQFF.

The CDR3 DNA is TGTGCCAGCAGCCCAGGGACAGGGGGAATCAGTCAGCCCCAGCATTTT. Amino acid sequence: CASSPGTGGISQPQHF. The chain combines TRBV5-8 with TRBJ1-5; 11 nucleotides line up with TRBD1. Germline CDR1 and CDR2: SGHTS and YDEGEE. After removal of 4 bases from V and 6 bases from J, the junction contained 9 bases not matched to a gene. The CDR3 has 16 residues.

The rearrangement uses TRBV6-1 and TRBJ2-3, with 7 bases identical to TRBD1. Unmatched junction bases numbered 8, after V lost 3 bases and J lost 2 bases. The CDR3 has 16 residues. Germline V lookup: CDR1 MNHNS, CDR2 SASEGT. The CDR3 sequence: CASSETGSPITDTQYF. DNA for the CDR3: TGTGCCAGCAGTGAGACAGGGTCCCCGATCACAGATACGCAGTATTTT.

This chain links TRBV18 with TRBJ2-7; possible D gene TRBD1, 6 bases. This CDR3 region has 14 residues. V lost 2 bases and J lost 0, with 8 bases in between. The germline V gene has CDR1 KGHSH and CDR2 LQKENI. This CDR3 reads CASSPMDSSYEQYF. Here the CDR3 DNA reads TGTGCCAGCTCACCAATGGACAGCTCCTACGAGCAGTACTTC.

The DNA of the CDR3 is TGTGCCAGCAGTTACTCGAGGGTAGGACAGGGAAGGTTTGGGGGTGAGCAGTTCTTC. It is translated as CASSYSRVGQGRFGGEQFF. The genes are TRBV6-2 or TRBV6-3 and TRBJ2-1; 8 bases align to TRBD1. The CDR3 has 19 amino acids. Unmatched junction bases numbered 19, after V lost 0 bases and J lost 9 bases. Per the germline V gene, CDR1 is MNHEY and CDR2 is SVGEGT.

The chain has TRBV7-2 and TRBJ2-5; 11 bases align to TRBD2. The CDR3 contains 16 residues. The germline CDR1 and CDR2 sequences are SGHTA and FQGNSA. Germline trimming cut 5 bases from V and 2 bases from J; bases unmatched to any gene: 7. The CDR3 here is CASSTSGGTRQETQYF. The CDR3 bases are TGTGCCAGCAGCACTAGCGGGGGCACGAGGCAAGAGACCCAGTACTTC. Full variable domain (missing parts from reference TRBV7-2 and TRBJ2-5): GAGVSQSPSNKVTEKGKDVELRCDPISGHTALYWYRQSLGQGLEFLIYFQGNSAPDKSGLPSDRFSAERTGGSVSTLTIQRTQQEDSAVYLCASSTSGGTRQETQYFGPGTRLLVL.

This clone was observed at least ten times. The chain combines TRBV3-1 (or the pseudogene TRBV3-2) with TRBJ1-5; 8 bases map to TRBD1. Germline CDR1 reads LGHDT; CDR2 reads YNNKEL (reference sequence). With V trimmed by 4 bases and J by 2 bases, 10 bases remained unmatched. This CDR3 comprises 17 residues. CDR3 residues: CASSRGQVTFGNQPQHF. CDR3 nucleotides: TGTGCCAGCAGCCGGGGACAGGTGACCTTTGGCAATCAGCCCCAGCATTTT.

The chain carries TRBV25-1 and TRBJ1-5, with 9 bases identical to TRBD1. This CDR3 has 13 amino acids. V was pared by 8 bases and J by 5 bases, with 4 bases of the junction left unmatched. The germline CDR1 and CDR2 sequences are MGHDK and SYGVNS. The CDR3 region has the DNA TGTGCCAGCCGGGACAGGGATGATCAGCCCCAGCATTTT. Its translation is CASRDRDDQPQHF.

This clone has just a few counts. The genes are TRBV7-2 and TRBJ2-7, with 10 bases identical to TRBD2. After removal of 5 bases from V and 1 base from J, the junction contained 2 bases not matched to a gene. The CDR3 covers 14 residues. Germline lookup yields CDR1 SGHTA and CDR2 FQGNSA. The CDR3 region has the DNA TGTGCCAGCAGCGGGGGACTAGCGTCCTACGAGCAGTACTTC. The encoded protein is CASSGGLASYEQYF.

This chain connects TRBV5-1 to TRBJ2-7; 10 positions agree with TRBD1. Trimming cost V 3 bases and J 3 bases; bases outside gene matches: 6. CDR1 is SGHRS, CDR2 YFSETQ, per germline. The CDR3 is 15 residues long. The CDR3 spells CASSSRDRGIYEQYF. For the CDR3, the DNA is TGCGCCAGCAGCTCACGGGACAGGGGCATCTACGAGCAGTACTTC.

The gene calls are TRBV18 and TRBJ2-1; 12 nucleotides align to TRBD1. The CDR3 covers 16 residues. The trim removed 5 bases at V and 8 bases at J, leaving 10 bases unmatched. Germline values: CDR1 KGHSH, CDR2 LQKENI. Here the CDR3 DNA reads TGTGCCAGCTCAGAGCCGGGACAGGGGGCCGTCGATGAGCAGTTCTTC. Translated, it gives CASSEPGQGAVDEQFF.

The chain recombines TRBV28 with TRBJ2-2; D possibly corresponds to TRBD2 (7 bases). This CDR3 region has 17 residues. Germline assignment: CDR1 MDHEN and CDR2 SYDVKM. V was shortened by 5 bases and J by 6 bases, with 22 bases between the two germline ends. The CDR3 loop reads CASSPWGGSQVAGELFF. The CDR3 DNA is TGTGCCAGCAGTCCTTGGGGGGGCAGCCAGGTTGCCGGGGAGCTGTTTTTT.

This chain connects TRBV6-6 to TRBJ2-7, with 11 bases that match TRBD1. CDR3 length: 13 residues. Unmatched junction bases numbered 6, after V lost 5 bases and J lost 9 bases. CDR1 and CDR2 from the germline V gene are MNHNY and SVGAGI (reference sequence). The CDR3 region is CASSPRTGGVQYF. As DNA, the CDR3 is TGTGCCAGCAGTCCGAGGACAGGGGGCGTGCAGTACTTC.

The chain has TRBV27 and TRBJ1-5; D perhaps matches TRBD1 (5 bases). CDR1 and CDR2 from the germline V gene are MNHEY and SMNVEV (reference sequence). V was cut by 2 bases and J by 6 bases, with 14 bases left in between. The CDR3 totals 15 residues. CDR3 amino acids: CASSLAAGGGQPQHF. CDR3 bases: TGTGCCAGCAGTTTAGCTGCGGGCGGGGGTCAGCCCCAGCATTTT.

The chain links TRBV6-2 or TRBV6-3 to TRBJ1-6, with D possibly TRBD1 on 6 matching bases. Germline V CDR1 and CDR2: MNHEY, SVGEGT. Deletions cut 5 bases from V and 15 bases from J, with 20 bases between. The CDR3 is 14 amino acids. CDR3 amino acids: CASSQPNRRGYLHF. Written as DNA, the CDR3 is TGTGCCAGCAGTCAACCAAACCGCAGGGGATACCTCCACTTT.

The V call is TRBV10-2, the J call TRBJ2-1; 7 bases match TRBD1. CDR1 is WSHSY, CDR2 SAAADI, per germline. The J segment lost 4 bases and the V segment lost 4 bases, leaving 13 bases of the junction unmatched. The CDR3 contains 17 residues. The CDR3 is CASSADPTGDRYNEQFF. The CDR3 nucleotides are TGCGCCAGCAGTGCCGACCCTACAGGGGATCGGTACAATGAGCAGTTCTTC.

CDR3 in amino acids: CASSLVTGWGNSPLHF. CDR3 in DNA: TGTGCCAGCAGCTTGGTTACAGGGTGGGGTAATTCACCCCTCCACTTT. The V call is TRBV5-4, the J call TRBJ1-6, with TRBD1 as a possible D gene (6 bases). The germline gives CDR1 SGHNT, CDR2 YYREEE (reference sequence). Trimming shortened V by 0 bases and J by 6 bases, and 13 bases separated the two germline ends. The length of the CDR3 is 16 residues.

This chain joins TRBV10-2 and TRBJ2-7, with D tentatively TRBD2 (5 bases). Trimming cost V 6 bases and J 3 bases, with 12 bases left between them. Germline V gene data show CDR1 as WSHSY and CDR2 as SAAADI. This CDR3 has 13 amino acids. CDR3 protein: CASRKEASYEQYF. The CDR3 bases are TGCGCCAGCAGGAAGGAGGCAAGCTACGAGCAGTACTTC.

CDR3 nucleotide sequence: TGTGCCAGCAGTTCCGGGACAGGGACCCACGAGCAGTACTTC. Its protein product is CASSSGTGTHEQYF. This chain uses TRBV28 with TRBJ2-7; TRBD1 aligns across 9 bases. The J segment lost 5 bases and the V segment lost 4 bases, leaving 6 bases of the junction unmatched. Germline lookup yields CDR1 MDHEN and CDR2 SYDVKM. CDR3 size: 14 residues.

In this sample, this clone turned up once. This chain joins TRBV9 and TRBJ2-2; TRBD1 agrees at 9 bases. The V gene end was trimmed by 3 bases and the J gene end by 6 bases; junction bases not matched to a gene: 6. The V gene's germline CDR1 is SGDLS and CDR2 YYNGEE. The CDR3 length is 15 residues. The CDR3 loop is CASSERGQGAGELFF. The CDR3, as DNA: TGTGCCAGCAGCGAGAGGGGACAGGGCGCCGGGGAGCTGTTTTTT. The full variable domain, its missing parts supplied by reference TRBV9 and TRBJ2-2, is DSGVTQTPKHLITATGQRVTLRCSPRSGDLSVYWYQQSLDQGLQFLIQYYNGEERAKGNILERFSAQQFPDLHSELNLSSLELGDSALYFCASSERGQGAGELFFGEGSRLTVL.

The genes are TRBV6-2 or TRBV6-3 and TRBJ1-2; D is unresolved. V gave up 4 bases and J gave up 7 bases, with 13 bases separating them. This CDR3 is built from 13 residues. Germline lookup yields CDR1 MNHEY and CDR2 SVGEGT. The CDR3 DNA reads TGTGCCAGCAGTTTCGCTTTGTTGGCTGGCTACACCTTC. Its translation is CASSFALLAGYTF.

In DNA, the CDR3 is TGTGCCAGCTCACCACCCCAGGGCTACGAGCAGTACTTC. Translation: CASSPPQGYEQYF. The chain recombines TRBV18 with TRBJ2-7; TRBD1 is a possible D gene (5 bases). The CDR3 loop spans 13 amino acids. The germline V and J ends were trimmed by 0 bases and 3 bases, with 6 bases remaining between them. Germline assignment: CDR1 KGHSH and CDR2 LQKENI.

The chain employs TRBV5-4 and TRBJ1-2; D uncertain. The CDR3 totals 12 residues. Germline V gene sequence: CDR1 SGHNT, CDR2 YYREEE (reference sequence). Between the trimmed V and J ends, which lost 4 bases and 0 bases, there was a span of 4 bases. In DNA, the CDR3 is TGTGCCAGCAGCACAACTAACTATGGCTACACCTTC. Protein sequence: CASSTTNYGYTF.